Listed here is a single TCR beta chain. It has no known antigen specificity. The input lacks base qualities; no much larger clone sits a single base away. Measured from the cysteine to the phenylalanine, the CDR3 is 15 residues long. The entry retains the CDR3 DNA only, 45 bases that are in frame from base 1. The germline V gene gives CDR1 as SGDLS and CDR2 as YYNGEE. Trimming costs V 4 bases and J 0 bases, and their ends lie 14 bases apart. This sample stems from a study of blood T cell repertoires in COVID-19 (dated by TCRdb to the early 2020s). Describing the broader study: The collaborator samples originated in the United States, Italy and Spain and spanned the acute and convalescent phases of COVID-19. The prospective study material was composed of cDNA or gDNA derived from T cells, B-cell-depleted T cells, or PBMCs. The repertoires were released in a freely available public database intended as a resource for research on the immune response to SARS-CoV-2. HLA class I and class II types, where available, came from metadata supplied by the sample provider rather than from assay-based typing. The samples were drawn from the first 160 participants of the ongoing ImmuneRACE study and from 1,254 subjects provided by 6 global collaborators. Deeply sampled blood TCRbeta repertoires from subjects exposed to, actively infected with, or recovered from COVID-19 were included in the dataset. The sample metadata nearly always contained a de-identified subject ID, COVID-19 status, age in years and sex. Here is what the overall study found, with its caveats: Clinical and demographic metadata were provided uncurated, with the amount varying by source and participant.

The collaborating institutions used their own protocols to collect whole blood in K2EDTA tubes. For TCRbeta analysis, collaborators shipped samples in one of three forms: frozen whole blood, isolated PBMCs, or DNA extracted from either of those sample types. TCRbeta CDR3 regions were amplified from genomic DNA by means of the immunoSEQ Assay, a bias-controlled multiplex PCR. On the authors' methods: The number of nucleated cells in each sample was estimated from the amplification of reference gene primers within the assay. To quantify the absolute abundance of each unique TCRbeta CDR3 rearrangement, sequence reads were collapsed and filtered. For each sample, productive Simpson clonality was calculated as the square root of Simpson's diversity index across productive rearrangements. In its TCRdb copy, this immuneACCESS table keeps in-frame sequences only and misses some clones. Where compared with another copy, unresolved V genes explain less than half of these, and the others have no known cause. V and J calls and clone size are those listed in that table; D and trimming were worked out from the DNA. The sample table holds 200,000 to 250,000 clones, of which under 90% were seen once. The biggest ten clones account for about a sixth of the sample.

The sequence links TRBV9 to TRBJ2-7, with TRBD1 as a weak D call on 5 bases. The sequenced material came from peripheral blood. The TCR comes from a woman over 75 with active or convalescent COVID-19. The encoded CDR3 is CASSPSGTGSYEQYF. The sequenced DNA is TGTGCCAGCAGCCCTTCAGGTACAGGCTCCTACGAGCAGTACTTC.